What follows is one T cell receptor beta chain and its context. Its target is not known. The CDR3 runs to 14 residues. V shed 8 bases and J 4 bases; nucleotides not matched to a gene: 6. Germline lookup yields CDR1 LNHDA and CDR2 SQIVND (reference sequence). The sample originates from a study of cytomegalovirus exposure and HLA in healthy donors. Study details: Most genotyped donors, roughly 83% of more than 300, had Caucasian-associated genetic ancestry. Overall study results and limits: Relative to the approximately 660-donor mean, N-insertions were reportedly fewer in an Asian-associated ancestry cluster in a later analysis. Altogether, 150 or so TCR beta chains were recorded as cytomegalovirus-associated.

This PCR relied on a set of 60 Vbeta primers and 13 Jbeta primers. TCRdb's table, derived via immunoSEQ multiplex PCR, lists solely in-frame clones and lacks some. Seen here are some 150,000 clones, less than 10% observed once, and the top ten hold approximately 2%. The sample comprised PBMCs. The sequence derives from a male donor in good health and CMV-seronegative. The chain joins TRBV19 to TRBJ1-1, with 11 nucleotides matching TRBD1. CDR3 in DNA: TGTGCCAGTGGACAGGGGGCGCCGGGCACTGAAGCTTTCTTT. Translation: CASGQGAPGTEAFF. Looking up the rest from reference TRBV19 and TRBJ1-1 gives the full variable domain: DGGITQSPKYLFRKEGQNVTLSCEQNLNHDAMYWYRQDPGQGLRLIYYSQIVNDFQKGDIAEGYSVSREKKESFPLTVTSAQKNPTAFYLCASGQGAPGTEAFFGQGTRLTVV.